Below are 5 T cell receptor beta chains sequenced from a single sample in a study of tumor-infiltrating lymphocytes in localized non-small cell lung cancer. Only in-frame clones appear in the TCRdb table, and some are missing; sequencing was by immunoSEQ multiplex PCR. The data show about 7,200 clones, about two thirds seen once. Sequenced input: lung tumor tissue. The receptors here all came from a human donor with non-small cell lung cancer.

The chain is built from TRBV25-1 and TRBJ1-1; D is uncertain. Trimming shortened V by 1 base and J by 5 bases, and 17 bases separated the two germline ends. The germline V gene has CDR1 MGHDK and CDR2 SYGVNS. The CDR3 is 16 residues long. The CDR3 bases are TGTGCCAGCAGTGAATTCGATTGGGTCGTAGGGACTGAAGCTTTCTTT. Protein: CASSEFDWVVGTEAFF.

The rearrangement uses TRBV19 and TRBJ1-2, with D possibly being TRBD1 (5 bases). With 3 bases removed from V and 4 bases from J, the gap between germline ends came to 9 bases. From germline, CDR1 is LNHDA and CDR2 SQIVND (reference sequence). The length of the CDR3 is 13 residues. The CDR3: CASSIRDSYGYTF. The CDR3 DNA reads as TGTGCCAGTAGTATTCGTGACAGCTATGGCTACACCTTC.

The gene calls are TRBV15 and TRBJ2-3; D unclear. The germline V gene encodes CDR1 LNHNV and CDR2 YYDKDF (reference sequence). The V gene lost 5 bases and the J gene lost 1 base, with 19 bases spanning the gap. The CDR3 runs 17 residues. The CDR3: CATSRKKRALGTDTQYF. The CDR3 bases are TGTGCCACCAGCCGAAAAAAAAGGGCTTTAGGCACAGATACGCAGTATTTT.

Here the CDR3 DNA reads TGTGCCACCAGCAGAGCGGGGGTAAGGACCTACGAGCAGTACTTC. It specifies CATSRAGVRTYEQYF. The V gene is TRBV15, the J gene TRBJ2-7, with D possibly being TRBD2 (6 bases). The V end was cut by 1 base, the J end by 2 bases, with 12 bases between. The CDR3 loop spans 15 amino acids. Germline CDR1 LNHNV, CDR2 YYDKDF (reference sequence).

This chain connects TRBV7-8 to TRBJ2-1; 13 bases agree with TRBD2. This CDR3 comprises 20 residues. The trim removed 3 bases at V and 0 bases at J, leaving 11 bases unmatched. Germline V CDR1 and CDR2: SGHVS, FQNEAQ. The CDR3 DNA is TGTGCCAGCAGCTTTGGGAGACTAGCGGGAGGCCGAAGCTCCTACAATGAGCAGTTCTTC. It encodes CASSFGRLAGGRSSYNEQFF.